The 24 T cell receptor beta chains given below trace back to one sample, sequenced in a study of cytomegalovirus exposure and HLA in healthy donors. PCR employed 60 Vbeta and 13 Jbeta primers. The method was immunoSEQ multiplex PCR; TCRdb's version includes in-frame clones alone and lacks a portion of them. The sample holds about 90,000 clones; approximately 79% are singletons and the top ten take approximately 2.8%. The sequenced sample was PBMCs. The receptors here all came from a young man in good health and CMV-seronegative.

The rearrangement joins TRBV27 to TRBJ1-5, with a tentative D call TRBD1 (5 bases). Germline V gene data show CDR1 as MNHEY and CDR2 as SMNVEV (reference sequence). CDR3 length: 13 residues. With 3 bases removed from V and 2 bases from J, the gap between germline ends came to 5 bases. CDR3: CASSLTGNQPQHF. DNA of the CDR3: TGTGCCAGCAGTTTGACAGGCAATCAGCCCCAGCATTTT.

This clone was detected a few times. The chain joins TRBV5-4 to TRBJ2-1, with 9 bases aligning to TRBD1. Per germline, CDR1 SGHNT and CDR2 YYREEE (reference sequence). The V segment lost 3 bases and the J segment 4 bases; nucleotides outside the gene matches: 5. CDR3 size: 15 residues. CDR3 residues: CASSSPGQGYNEQFF. In nucleotides, the CDR3 is TGTGCCAGCAGCTCGCCGGGACAGGGATACAATGAGCAGTTCTTC.

The V and J genes are TRBV5-1 and TRBJ1-1; 10 bases map to TRBD1. This CDR3 contains 16 residues. Trimming removed 3 bases from V and 5 bases from J; junction bases left unmatched: 10. CDR1 is SGHRS and CDR2 is YFSETQ in the germline V gene. DNA for the CDR3: TGCGCCAGCAGCTCCGGACAGGGGGGCATAAGGACTGAAGCTTTCTTT. Translated: CASSSGQGGIRTEAFF.

This rearrangement joins TRBV6-5 to TRBJ2-5; a weak D match, TRBD1 (5 bases). The tail of the sequence fits TRBJ2-7 better, so the J call may be wrong. The CDR3 is made up of 16 amino acids. Germline-derived CDR1 and CDR2 are MNHEY and SVGAGI. The CDR3 is CASSLISRTSVYEQYF. The CDR3, as DNA: TGTGCCAGCAGTTTAATCTCCCGGACATCCGTTTACGAGCAGTACTTC.

The CDR3 reads CASSATGGSNNQPQHF. CDR3 coding DNA: TGTGCCAGCAGCGCGACAGGGGGTTCGAACAATCAGCCCCAGCATTTT. V gene TRBV2 combines with J gene TRBJ1-5, with 9 bases matching TRBD1. V lost 6 bases and J lost 3; bases outside the gene matches: 9. From germline, CDR1 is SNHLY and CDR2 FYNNEI. CDR3 length: 16 amino acids.

This sequence joins TRBV29-1 and TRBJ2-1; TRBD1 matches 8 bases. V was pared by 6 bases and J by 3 bases, with 10 bases of the junction left unmatched. Germline values: CDR1 SQVTM, CDR2 ANQGSEA. This CDR3 has 15 amino acids. CDR3 sequence reads: CSVTDRDRLYNEQFF. Written as DNA, the CDR3 is TGCAGCGTAACCGACCGGGACAGGCTCTACAATGAGCAGTTCTTC.

The CDR3 nucleotides read TGTGCCAGCAGTTTACGAGGACAGAGCAATCAGCCCCAGCATTTT. It is translated as CASSLRGQSNQPQHF. The V gene is TRBV27, the J gene TRBJ1-5, with D maybe TRBD1 (6 bases). V shed 2 bases and J shed 1 base, with 9 bases lying between them. This CDR3 is built from 15 residues. In germline, CDR1 is MNHEY, CDR2 SMNVEV (reference sequence).

In DNA, the CDR3 is TGTGCCAGCAGTTACTGGACAGGAGACAATGAGCAGTTCTTC. Its translation is CASSYWTGDNEQFF. The V and J genes are TRBV6-6 and TRBJ2-1, with TRBD1 matching 7 bases. The CDR3 contains 14 residues. V dropped 1 base and J dropped 5; count of bases not matched to a gene: 2. Germline V lookup: CDR1 MNHNY, CDR2 SVGAGI (reference sequence).

The V and J genes are TRBV7-2 and TRBJ2-2; D not certain. The CDR3 spans 13 residues. The germline V gene encodes CDR1 SGHTA and CDR2 FQGNSA. The V end was cut by 4 bases, the J end by 8 bases, with 11 bases between. CDR3 loop: CASSWAHGGELFF. The CDR3 DNA reads as TGTGCCAGCAGCTGGGCCCATGGGGGGGAGCTGTTTTTT.

V usage is TRBV28 and J usage is TRBJ1-2; D perhaps matches TRBD1 (5 bases). The CDR3 is 16 amino acids. Germline V lookup: CDR1 MDHEN, CDR2 SYDVKM. The V end was cut by 8 bases, the J end by 6 bases, with 25 bases between. The DNA for the CDR3 is TGTGCCAGCGCGTACAGCCAGGGAAAGGATTACAATGGCTACACCTTC. Translated, it gives CASAYSQGKDYNGYTF.

For this clone: The same CDR3 arises from other DNA sequences in this sample as well. The DNA of the CDR3 is TGTGCCAGCAGAGGACAGGGTGCTGACTATGGCTACACCTTC. Its protein product is CASRGQGADYGYTF. This rearrangement joins TRBV28 to TRBJ1-2, with 8 bases matching TRBD1. The CDR3 is made up of 14 amino acids. J gave up 3 bases and V 6 bases, and 6 bases lay outside the gene matches. The germline V gene encodes CDR1 MDHEN and CDR2 SYDVKM.

This clone came up once. The chain combines TRBV9 with TRBJ2-5, with 10 bases identical to TRBD2. The J call is uncertain, as TRBJ2-7 better fits the DNA end. Germline-derived CDR1 and CDR2 are SGDLS and YYNGEE. This CDR3 spans 17 amino acids. CDR3 nucleotides: TGTGCCAGCAGCCCAACTAGCGGGACTATGAGCTCCTACGAGCAGTACTTC. It specifies CASSPTSGTMSSYEQYF.

The chain has TRBV5-1 and TRBJ2-3; TRBD2 agrees at 11 bases. The CDR3 has 17 residues. CDR1 SGHRS and CDR2 YFSETQ come from the germline V gene. V lost 4 bases to trimming and J lost 2 bases; unmatched junction nucleotides: 9. CDR3 nucleotides: TGCGCCAGCAGCGGGGGCGGGACTAGCGGTTACACAGATACGCAGTATTTT. Translation: CASSGGGTSGYTDTQYF.

The chain recombines TRBV5-1 with TRBJ1-1, with TRBD1 as a possible D gene (5 bases). Germline values: CDR1 SGHRS, CDR2 YFSETQ. The CDR3 contains 14 residues. Trimming shortened V by 0 bases and J by 5 bases, and 11 bases separated the two germline ends. The chain's CDR3 is CASSLEVGGTEAFF. The CDR3 coding sequence is TGCGCCAGCAGCTTGGAAGTCGGGGGGACTGAAGCTTTCTTT.

The V gene is TRBV10-1, the J gene TRBJ1-4; D is uncertain. The CDR3 has 14 amino acids. V was trimmed by 0 bases and J by 8 bases, leaving 10 bases between them. Germline V lookup: CDR1 WNHNN, CDR2 SYGVQD (reference sequence). The CDR3 is CASSESTRAEKLFF. The CDR3 DNA reads TGCGCCAGCAGTGAGTCGACTAGGGCCGAAAAACTGTTTTTT.

The rearrangement uses TRBV29-1 and TRBJ1-1; the D is unclear. This CDR3 has 13 residues. V gave up 1 base and J gave up 11 bases, with 17 bases separating them. Germline CDR1 SQVTM, CDR2 ANQGSEA. The CDR3: CSVEGGAGSQAFF. In DNA form, the CDR3 reads TGCAGCGTTGAAGGGGGTGCGGGGTCTCAGGCTTTCTTT.

This clone occurred a few times. This chain links TRBV7-9 with TRBJ1-5, with a tentative D call TRBD1 (5 bases). Trimming took off 1 base at V and 4 bases at J, with 8 bases between the two ends. The germline gives CDR1 SEHNR, CDR2 FQNEAQ (reference sequence). The CDR3 extends over 14 amino acids. CDR3 residues: CASSLEGNNQPQHF. The CDR3 DNA is TGTGCCAGCAGCTTAGAGGGGAATAATCAGCCCCAGCATTTT.

The chain employs TRBV28 and TRBJ2-7, with 10 bases lining up with TRBD2. Unmatched junction bases numbered 2, after V lost 2 bases and J lost 1 base. Germline V CDR1 and CDR2: MDHEN, SYDVKM. This CDR3 is 15 amino acids long. The CDR3 region is CASSLIAGGSYEQYF. Written as DNA, the CDR3 is TGTGCCAGCAGTTTAATAGCGGGGGGTTCCTACGAGCAGTACTTC.

This clone was seen just once. The chain links TRBV5-1 to TRBJ2-3; tentatively, D is TRBD2 (5 bases). The germline CDR1 and CDR2 sequences are SGHRS and YFSETQ. Between the trimmed V and J ends, which lost 0 bases and 0 bases, there was a span of 8 bases. CDR3 length: 15 amino acids. CDR3 residues: CASSLDSESTDTQYF. CDR3 bases: TGCGCCAGCAGCTTGGATAGCGAGAGCACAGATACGCAGTATTTT.

The V call is TRBV5-1, the J call TRBJ2-1; 9 nucleotides align to TRBD1. CDR3 length equals 16 residues. V lost 1 base and J lost 7; bases outside the gene matches: 9. The germline V gene encodes CDR1 SGHRS and CDR2 YFSETQ. CDR3 amino acids: CASSLKVLQGANEQFF. The CDR3 nucleotides are TGCGCCAGCAGCTTGAAAGTTCTACAGGGGGCTAATGAGCAGTTCTTC.

The gene calls are TRBV7-8 and TRBJ2-1; D is possibly TRBD2 (5 bases). Between the trimmed V and J ends, which lost 4 bases and 6 bases, there was a span of 16 bases. The germline V gene encodes CDR1 SGHVS and CDR2 FQNEAQ. This CDR3 has 15 amino acids. The CDR3 DNA reads as TGTGCCAGCAGCTCAATAAGGACGGACTTCAATGAGCAGTTCTTC. Its protein product is CASSSIRTDFNEQFF.

In its sample, this clone was seen a few times. Other DNA sequences in the same sample also yield this CDR3. The V and J genes are TRBV28 and TRBJ1-6; 8 positions match TRBD1. V shed 3 bases and J 9 bases; nucleotides not matched to a gene: 4. This CDR3 comprises 14 residues. Germline V gives CDR1 MDHEN, CDR2 SYDVKM. The DNA of the CDR3 is TGTGCCAGCAGTTTGACAGGGACAGGTTCACCCCTCCACTTT. Its protein is CASSLTGTGSPLHF.

The chain employs TRBV7-9 and TRBJ2-3, with TRBD2 matching 8 bases. This CDR3 comprises 15 residues. In germline, CDR1 is SEHNR, CDR2 FQNEAQ (reference sequence). V lost 3 bases to trimming and J lost 1 base; unmatched junction nucleotides: 3. The CDR3 spells CASSFYSGGTDTQYF. As DNA, the CDR3 is TGTGCCAGCAGCTTTTATAGCGGGGGCACAGATACGCAGTATTTT.

Only one count was recorded for this clone. The J gene is TRBJ2-6, the V gene TRBV4-2, with D possibly being TRBD1 (5 bases). The CDR3 is 16 residues long. V lost 0 bases to trimming and J lost 2 bases, with 8 bases between them. Germline V gene data show CDR1 as LGHNA and CDR2 as YNFKEQ. DNA for the CDR3: TGTGCCAGCAGCCAAGATCCAGGGACTGGGGCCAACGTCCTGACTTTC. As protein: CASSQDPGTGANVLTF.